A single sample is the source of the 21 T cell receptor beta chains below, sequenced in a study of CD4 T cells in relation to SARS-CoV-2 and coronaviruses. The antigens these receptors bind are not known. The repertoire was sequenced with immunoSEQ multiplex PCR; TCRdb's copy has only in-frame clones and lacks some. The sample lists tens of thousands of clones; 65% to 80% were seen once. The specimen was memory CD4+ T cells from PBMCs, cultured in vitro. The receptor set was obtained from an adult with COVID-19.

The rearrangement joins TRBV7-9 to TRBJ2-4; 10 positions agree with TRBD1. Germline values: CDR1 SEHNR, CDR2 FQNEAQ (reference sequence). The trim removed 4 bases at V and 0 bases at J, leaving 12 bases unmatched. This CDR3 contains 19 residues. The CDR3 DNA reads TGTGCCAGCAGCTCCTGGACAGGGGGGGGGCTATCAGCCAAAAACATTCAGTACTTC. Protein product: CASSSWTGGGLSAKNIQYF.

The CDR3 sequence is CATSDWGFELDRSSYNEQFF. The CDR3 coding sequence is TGTGCCACCAGTGATTGGGGTTTCGAACTGGACCGGAGCTCCTACAATGAGCAGTTCTTC. The chain has TRBV24-1 and TRBJ2-1; D uncertain. CDR1 KGHDR and CDR2 SFDVKD come from the germline V gene. V lost 2 bases, J lost 0 bases, and 22 bases lay in between. CDR3 length: 20 amino acids.

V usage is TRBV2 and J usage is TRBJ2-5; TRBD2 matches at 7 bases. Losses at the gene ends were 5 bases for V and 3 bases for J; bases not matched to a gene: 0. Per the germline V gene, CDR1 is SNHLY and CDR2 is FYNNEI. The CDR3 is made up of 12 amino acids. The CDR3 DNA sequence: TGTGCCAGCAGTCTAGCGGAAGAGACCCAGTACTTC. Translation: CASSLAEETQYF.

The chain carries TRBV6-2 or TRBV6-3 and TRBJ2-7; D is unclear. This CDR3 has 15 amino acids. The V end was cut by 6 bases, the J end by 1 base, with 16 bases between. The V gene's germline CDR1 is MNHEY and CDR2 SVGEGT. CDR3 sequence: CASSLRATNSYEQYF. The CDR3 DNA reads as TGTGCCAGCAGCCTAAGAGCGACGAATTCCTACGAGCAGTACTTC.

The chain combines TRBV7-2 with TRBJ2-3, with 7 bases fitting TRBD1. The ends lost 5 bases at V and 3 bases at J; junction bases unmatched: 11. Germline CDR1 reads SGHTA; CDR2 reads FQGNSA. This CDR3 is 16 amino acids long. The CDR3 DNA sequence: TGTGCCAGCAGCGCGCCGCGACAGGGTAGTACAGATACGCAGTATTTT. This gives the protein CASSAPRQGSTDTQYF.

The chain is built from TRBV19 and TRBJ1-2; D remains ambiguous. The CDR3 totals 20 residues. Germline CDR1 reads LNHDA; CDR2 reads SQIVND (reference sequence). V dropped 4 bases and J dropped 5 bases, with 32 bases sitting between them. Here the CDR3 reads CASSTDRGWARLAGSYGYTF. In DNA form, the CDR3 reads TGTGCCAGTAGTACAGACCGTGGATGGGCGCGGCTTGCGGGTTCGTATGGCTACACCTTC.

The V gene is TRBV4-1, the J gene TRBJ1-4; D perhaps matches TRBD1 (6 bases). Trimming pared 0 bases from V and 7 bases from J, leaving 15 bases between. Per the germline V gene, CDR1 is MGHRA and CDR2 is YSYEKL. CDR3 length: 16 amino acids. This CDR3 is CASSQDGQGTSEKLFF. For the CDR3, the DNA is TGCGCCAGCAGCCAAGATGGGCAGGGGACCAGTGAAAAACTGTTTTTT.

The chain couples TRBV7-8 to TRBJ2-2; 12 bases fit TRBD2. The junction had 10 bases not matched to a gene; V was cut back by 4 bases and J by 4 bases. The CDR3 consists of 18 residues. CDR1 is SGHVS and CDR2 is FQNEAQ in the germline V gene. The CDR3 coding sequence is TGTGCCAGCAGCTACGGACTAGCGGGATCGTCGCGCACCGGGGAGCTGTTTTTT. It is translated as CASSYGLAGSSRTGELFF.

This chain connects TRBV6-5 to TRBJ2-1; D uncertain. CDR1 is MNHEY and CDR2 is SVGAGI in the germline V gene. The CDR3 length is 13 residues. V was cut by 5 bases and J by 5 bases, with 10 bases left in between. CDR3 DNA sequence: TGTGCCAGCAGTACCGGGCTGCACAATGAGCAGTTCTTC. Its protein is CASSTGLHNEQFF.

CDR3 sequence: CASSEESQETQYF. In DNA, the CDR3 is TGTGCCAGCAGTGAAGAATCTCAAGAGACCCAGTACTTC. The V gene is TRBV6-1, the J gene TRBJ2-5; D is ambiguous. CDR3 length: 13 residues. The germline gives CDR1 MNHNS, CDR2 SASEGT. Trimming removed 1 base at V and 2 bases at J, with 5 bases between.

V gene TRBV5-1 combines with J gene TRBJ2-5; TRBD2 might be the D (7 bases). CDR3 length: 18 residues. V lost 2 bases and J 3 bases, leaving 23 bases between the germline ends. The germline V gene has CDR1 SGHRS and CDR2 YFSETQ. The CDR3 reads CASSFGLLRGGAKETQYF. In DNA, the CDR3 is TGCGCCAGCAGCTTCGGTCTACTAAGGGGGGGGGCCAAAGAGACCCAGTACTTC. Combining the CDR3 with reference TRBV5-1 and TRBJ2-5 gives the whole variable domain KAGVTQTPRYLIKTRGQQVTLSCSPISGHRSVSWYQQTPGQGLQFLFEYFSETQRNKGNFPGRFSGRQFSNSRSEMNVSTLELGDSALYLCASSFGLLRGGAKETQYFGPGTRLLVL.

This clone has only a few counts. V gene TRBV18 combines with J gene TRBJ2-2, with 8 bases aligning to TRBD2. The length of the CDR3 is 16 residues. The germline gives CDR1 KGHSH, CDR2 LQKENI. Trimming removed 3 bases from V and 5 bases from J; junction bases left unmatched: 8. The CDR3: CASSPGSGSLTGELFF. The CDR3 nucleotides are TGTGCCAGCTCACCCGGAAGCGGGAGCTTAACCGGGGAGCTGTTTTTT.

CDR3 protein: CASSESISGTDTQYF. DNA of the CDR3: TGCGCCAGCAGTGAGTCGATAAGCGGCACAGATACGCAGTATTTT. The V and J genes are TRBV10-1 and TRBJ2-3, with D uncertain. Per germline, CDR1 WNHNN and CDR2 SYGVQD (reference sequence). This CDR3 has 15 residues. Deletions cut 0 bases from V and 1 base from J, with 8 bases between.

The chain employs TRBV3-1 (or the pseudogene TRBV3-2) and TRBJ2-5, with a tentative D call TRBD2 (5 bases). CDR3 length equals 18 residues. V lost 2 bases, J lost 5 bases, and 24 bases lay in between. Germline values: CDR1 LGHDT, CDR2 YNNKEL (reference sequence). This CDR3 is CASSQKRLNQGRGETQYF. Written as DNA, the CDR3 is TGTGCCAGCAGCCAAAAGAGGCTAAACCAAGGTCGAGGGGAGACCCAGTACTTC.

CDR3 residues: CASRTSGGSYEQYF. CDR3 bases: TGTGCCAGTCGCACTAGCGGGGGCTCCTACGAGCAGTACTTC. The chain joins TRBV19 to TRBJ2-7; 11 nucleotides align to TRBD2. V trimming: 8 bases; J trimming: 0 bases; junction bases outside the gene matches: 3. Germline assignment: CDR1 LNHDA and CDR2 SQIVND (reference sequence). CDR3 length: 14 residues.

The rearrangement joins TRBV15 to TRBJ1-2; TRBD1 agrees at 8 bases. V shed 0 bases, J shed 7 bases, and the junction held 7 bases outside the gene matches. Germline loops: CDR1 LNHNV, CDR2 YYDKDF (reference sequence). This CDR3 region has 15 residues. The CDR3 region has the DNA TGTGCCACCAGCAGAGATAGAGGCAGGGGGCCTGGCTACACCTTC. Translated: CATSRDRGRGPGYTF.

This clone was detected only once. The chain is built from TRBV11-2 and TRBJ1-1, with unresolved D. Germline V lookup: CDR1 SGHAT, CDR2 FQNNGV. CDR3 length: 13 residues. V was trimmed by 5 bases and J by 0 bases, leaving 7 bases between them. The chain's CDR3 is CASSPIMNTEAFF. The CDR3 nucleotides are TGTGCCAGCAGCCCCATTATGAACACTGAAGCTTTCTTT.

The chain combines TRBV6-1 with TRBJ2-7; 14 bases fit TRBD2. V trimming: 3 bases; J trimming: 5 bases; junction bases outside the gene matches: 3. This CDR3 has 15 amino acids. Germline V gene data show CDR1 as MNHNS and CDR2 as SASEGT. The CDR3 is CASSEGLAGVHEQYF. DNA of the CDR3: TGTGCCAGCAGTGAGGGACTAGCGGGAGTCCACGAGCAGTACTTC.

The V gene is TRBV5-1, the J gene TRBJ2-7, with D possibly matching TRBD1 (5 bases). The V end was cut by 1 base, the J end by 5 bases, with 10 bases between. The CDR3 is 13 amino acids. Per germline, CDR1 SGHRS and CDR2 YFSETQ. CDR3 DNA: TGCGCCAGCAGCTTGCAATCAGGGCACGAGCAGTACTTC. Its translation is CASSLQSGHEQYF.

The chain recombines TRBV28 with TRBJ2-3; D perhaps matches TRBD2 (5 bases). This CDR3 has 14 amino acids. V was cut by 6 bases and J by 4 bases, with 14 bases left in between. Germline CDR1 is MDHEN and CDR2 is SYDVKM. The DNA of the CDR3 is TGTGCCAGCAGCCCTGGATTTAGCGCAGATACGCAGTATTTT. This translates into CASSPGFSADTQYF.

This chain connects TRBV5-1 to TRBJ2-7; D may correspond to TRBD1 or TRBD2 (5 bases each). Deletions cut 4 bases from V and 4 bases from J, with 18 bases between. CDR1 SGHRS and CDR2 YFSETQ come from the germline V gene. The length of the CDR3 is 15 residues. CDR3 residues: CASSRDAQAHYEQYF. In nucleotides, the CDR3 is TGCGCCAGCAGCCGGGACGCGCAGGCACATTACGAGCAGTACTTC. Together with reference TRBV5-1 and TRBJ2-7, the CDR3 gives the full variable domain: KAGVTQTPRYLIKTRGQQVTLSCSPISGHRSVSWYQQTPGQGLQFLFEYFSETQRNKGNFPGRFSGRQFSNSRSEMNVSTLELGDSALYLCASSRDAQAHYEQYFGPGTRLTVT.